The subject of this entry is one T cell receptor (beta chain). This sample was included in a study of blood T cell repertoires in COVID-19. Study background: The samples span acute and convalescent COVID-19 from the United States, Italy and Spain.

The repertoire was sequenced with immunoSEQ multiplex PCR; TCRdb's copy has only in-frame clones and lacks some. The sample yields more than 150,000 clones, over 75% seen once. Those enrolled, adults aged roughly 18 to 89 years, came from about two dozen US areas. Participants were placed into cohorts based on the clinical history they reported. The sequence derives from a man between 50 and 59 years old who had recovered from COVID-19. The specimen sequenced was PBMCs or T cells enriched from blood (not recorded which).

The CDR3 loop reads CASRVDQGSYGYTF. DNA for the CDR3: TGTGCCAGCAGAGTCGATCAGGGAAGCTATGGCTACACCTTC. The chain joins TRBV2 to TRBJ1-2; D possibly corresponds to TRBD1 (5 bases). Germline CDR1 and CDR2: SNHLY and FYNNEI. The CDR3 runs 14 residues. V was cut by 6 bases and J by 4 bases, with 15 bases left in between.